Below, 20 T cell receptor beta chains from the same sample are listed, as sequenced in a study of T cell repertoires in cytomegalovirus infection. TCRdb reprocessed the reads with MiXCR, giving one entry per CDR3 protein. The sample lists 200,000 to 250,000 distinct CDR3 sequences; 9% to 15% were seen once. The sequenced sample consisted of PBMCs. The origin of the receptors is a human donor in good health (CMV status not recorded). Some clones in this sample may be carry-over from other donors' samples.

This clonotype was recorded a few times. The chain carries TRBV27 and TRBJ2-5; 7 nucleotides agree with TRBD1. Trimming removed 7 bases from V and 1 base from J; junction bases left unmatched: 9. The CDR3 is 15 residues long. Germline V gene lookup returns CDR1 MNHEY and CDR2 SMNVEV (reference sequence). The CDR3 sequence is CASNLSRTGQETQYF. CDR3 DNA sequence: TGTGCCAGCAACCTAAGCCGGACAGGCCAAGAGACCCAGTACTTC.

J is TRBJ2-1 and V is TRBV20-1; D gene uncertain. The CDR3 is 13 amino acids. V gave up 5 bases and J gave up 3 bases, with 11 bases separating them. In germline, CDR1 is DFQATT, CDR2 SNEGSKA (reference sequence). CDR3 coding DNA: TGCAGTGCTCCCTGGTCAGTCTACAATGAGCAGTTCTTC. This gives the protein CSAPWSVYNEQFF.

This chain uses TRBV6-1 with TRBJ2-1; 16 bases fit TRBD2. There are 16 residues in the CDR3. The junction had 10 bases not matched to a gene; V was cut back by 7 bases and J by 10 bases. Germline CDR1 and CDR2: MNHNS and SASEGT. This chain's CDR3 is CASTPLQGLAGGEQFF. In DNA form, the CDR3 reads TGTGCCAGCACCCCACTACAGGGACTAGCGGGAGGGGAGCAGTTCTTC.

The chain's CDR3 is CASSQGLASDNEQFF. CDR3 nucleotides: TGTGCCAGCAGCCAGGGACTAGCGTCCGACAATGAGCAGTTCTTC. The chain carries TRBV5-4 and TRBJ2-1; 10 positions agree with TRBD2. V lost 4 bases, J lost 5 bases, and 6 bases stayed unmatched. CDR1 and CDR2 (germline): SGHNT, YYREEE (reference sequence). This CDR3 is built from 15 residues.

Ten or more counts support this clonotype. This rearrangement joins TRBV15 to TRBJ2-7; tentatively, D is TRBD1 (7 bases). The CDR3 runs to 15 residues. Germline CDR1 and CDR2: LNHNV and YYDKDF (reference sequence). Trimming shortened V by 3 bases and J by 2 bases, and 14 bases separated the two germline ends. CDR3 region: CATSSSAGQPYEQYF. CDR3 nucleotide sequence: TGTGCCACCAGCAGTTCTGCGGGACAGCCCTACGAGCAGTACTTC. Full variable domain (missing parts from reference TRBV15 and TRBJ2-7): DAMVIQNPRYQVTQFGKPVTLSCSQTLNHNVMYWYQQKSSQAPKLLFHYYDKDFNNEADTPDNFQSRRPNTSFCFLDIRSPGLGDTAMYLCATSSSAGQPYEQYFGPGTRLTVT.

This clonotype has just a few counts. This rearrangement joins TRBV5-4 to TRBJ1-4; D is perhaps TRBD1 (6 bases). Germline V gene data show CDR1 as SGHNT and CDR2 as YYREEE (reference sequence). V was cut by 4 bases and J by 4 bases, with 8 bases left in between. CDR3 length equals 13 residues. CDR3 region: CASSRGHNEKLFF. The CDR3, as DNA: TGTGCCAGCAGCCGGGGGCATAATGAAAAACTGTTTTTT.

V is TRBV12-3 or TRBV12-4 and J is TRBJ1-5; D possibly corresponds to TRBD1 (6 bases). This CDR3 has 14 residues. The germline V and J ends were trimmed by 4 bases and 4 bases, with 11 bases remaining between them. The CDR3 region has the DNA TGTGCCAGCAGTTGGGGCACAGGGAATCAGCCCCAGCATTTT. The encoded protein is CASSWGTGNQPQHF.

This clonotype was counted between two and nine times. The V and J genes are TRBV15 and TRBJ2-5; 8 bases are shared with TRBD1. V lost 5 bases and J lost 4; bases outside the gene matches: 15. The CDR3 runs 17 residues. Germline loops: CDR1 LNHNV, CDR2 YYDKDF (reference sequence). DNA for the CDR3: TGTGCCACCAGCGGACTCCTCCCTGACAGGGGTAGAGAGACCCAGTACTTC. Its protein is CATSGLLPDRGRETQYF.

This clonotype showed up many times. V usage is TRBV7-9 and J usage is TRBJ1-1, with D unresolved. CDR1 and CDR2 from the germline V gene are SEHNR and FQNEAQ (reference sequence). Trimming stripped 2 bases from V and 2 bases from J, with 12 bases between. The CDR3 is made up of 15 amino acids. DNA of the CDR3: TGTGCCAGCAGCTTACAAGCCGGAGGAAACACTGAAGCTTTCTTT. Amino acid sequence: CASSLQAGGNTEAFF.

The V gene is TRBV12-3 or TRBV12-4, the J gene TRBJ1-1; D remains unclear. The CDR3 is 14 amino acids. The V gene lost 6 bases and the J gene lost 0 bases, with 11 bases spanning the gap. The CDR3 region is CASSSLGLNTEAFF. CDR3 DNA sequence: TGTGCCAGCAGCTCCCTAGGACTGAACACTGAAGCTTTCTTT.

This clonotype occurred a few times. The rearrangement links TRBV6-1 to TRBJ2-1, with TRBD1 matching over 12 bases. The length of the CDR3 is 15 residues. CDR1 is MNHNS, CDR2 SASEGT, per germline. V was clipped by 6 bases and J by 6 bases; unmatched bases: 6. CDR3 in amino acids: CASRAGTGGRNEQFF. Here the CDR3 DNA reads TGTGCCAGCAGAGCCGGGACAGGGGGCCGCAATGAGCAGTTCTTC.

The chain couples TRBV19 to TRBJ1-1; D gene unclear. This CDR3 is 12 amino acids long. The V end lost 6 bases, the J end lost 0 bases, and 5 bases lay between the germline ends. Germline-derived CDR1 and CDR2 are LNHDA and SQIVND (reference sequence). The CDR3 DNA reads as TGTGCCAGTAGCATCCTGAACACTGAAGCTTTCTTT. Protein product: CASSILNTEAFF.

This clonotype was seen a few times. The V and J genes are TRBV29-1 and TRBJ2-7; D perhaps matches TRBD2 (5 bases). The CDR3 loop spans 15 amino acids. Germline lookup yields CDR1 SQVTM and CDR2 ANQGSEA. Deletions cut 0 bases from V and 0 bases from J, with 12 bases between. The CDR3 DNA sequence: TGCAGCGTTGAAGAGAGCGGTTACGGCTCCTACGAGCAGTACTTC. As protein: CSVEESGYGSYEQYF.

The V call is TRBV13, the J call TRBJ2-6; D possibly uses TRBD1 or TRBD2 (5 bases each). CDR3 length: 17 residues. V was shortened by 5 bases and J by 0 bases, with 14 bases between the two germline ends. Germline V lookup: CDR1 PRHDT, CDR2 FYEKMQ (reference sequence). Here the CDR3 DNA reads TGTGCCAGCAGCCCAGGGACGGGGAGCTCTGGGGCCAACGTCCTGACTTTC. Its protein product is CASSPGTGSSGANVLTF.

This clonotype was counted ten times or more. This rearrangement joins TRBV28 to TRBJ1-4, with TRBD1 as a possible D gene (5 bases). Trimming stripped 5 bases from V and 8 bases from J, with 15 bases between. This CDR3 has 14 residues. CDR1 and CDR2 (germline): MDHEN, SYDVKM. The CDR3 nucleotides read TGTGCCAGCAGTCGCAGGGCCGTCCCGGAAAAACTGTTTTTT. It yields the protein CASSRRAVPEKLFF.

The V gene is TRBV4-3, the J gene TRBJ1-5; D call uncertain. The V and J ends lost 3 bases and 7 bases respectively, with 10 bases between them. CDR1 is LGHNA and CDR2 is YSLEER in the germline V gene. CDR3 length: 13 amino acids. The CDR3 protein is CASSQLVGQPQHF. DNA of the CDR3: TGCGCCAGCAGCCAGTTGGTGGGACAGCCCCAGCATTTT.

This clonotype was detected many times. The chain has TRBV7-2 and TRBJ2-1; the D gene is possibly TRBD2 (6 bases). With 5 bases removed from V and 9 bases from J, the gap between germline ends came to 11 bases. This CDR3 is built from 12 residues. Germline CDR1 SGHTA, CDR2 FQGNSA. CDR3 nucleotide sequence: TGTGCCAGCAGCCCCTCCGGGGGTGAGCAGTTCTTC. Residues: CASSPSGGEQFF.

This clonotype was seen ten or more times. The J gene is TRBJ1-2, the V gene TRBV5-5, with no clear D. Trimming left V 0 bases short and J 2 bases short, with 11 bases between. Looked up from germline, CDR1 is SGHKS and CDR2 is YYEKEE (reference sequence). The length of the CDR3 is 15 residues. CDR3 DNA: TGTGCCAGCAGCTTGGCCCTCAGCCTAAACTATGGCTACACCTTC. This codes for CASSLALSLNYGYTF.

About this clonotype itself: A clone one base away is much larger, so this may be a read error. This chain links TRBV6-6 with TRBJ2-1; 7 positions agree with TRBD2. With V trimmed by 2 bases and J by 6 bases, 4 bases remained unmatched. Per the germline V gene, CDR1 is MNHNY and CDR2 is SVGAGI (reference sequence). This CDR3 spans 14 amino acids. As DNA, the CDR3 is TGTGCCAGCAGTTACGAAACGGGGGGCAATGAGCAGTTCTTC. Translated, it gives CASSYETGGNEQFF.

This clonotype was seen ten or more times. V is TRBV7-2 and J is TRBJ2-2; D gene unclear. This CDR3 is 13 amino acids long. The germline V and J ends were trimmed by 5 bases and 0 bases, with 4 bases remaining between them. Germline V gives CDR1 SGHTA, CDR2 FQGNSA. The CDR3 region is CASSRSNTGELFF. Here the CDR3 DNA reads TGTGCCAGCAGCCGATCGAACACCGGGGAGCTGTTTTTT.